Shown below are 22 T cell receptor beta chains from a single sample sequenced in a study of T cell changes during pregnancy in multiple sclerosis. Sequencing used immunoSEQ multiplex PCR; TCRdb keeps in-frame clones, though not all of them. The sample has 60,000 to 90,000 clones; approximately 91% are singletons. The sequencing used peripheral blood, collected before pregnancy. The receptors derive from a female donor with multiple sclerosis, enrolled in a pregnancy study.

This clone appeared a single time. The chain has TRBV7-2 and TRBJ1-4; possible D gene TRBD1, 5 bases. Germline V lookup: CDR1 SGHTA, CDR2 FQGNSA. CDR3 length equals 16 residues. V lost 6 bases and J lost 4, with 18 bases in between. The CDR3 here is CASSPEGAGLNEKLFF. In nucleotides, the CDR3 is TGTGCCAGCAGTCCTGAAGGTGCGGGACTTAATGAAAAACTGTTTTTT.

The rearrangement uses TRBV7-2 and TRBJ1-2; 7 nucleotides match TRBD1. This CDR3 region has 13 residues. Looked up from germline, CDR1 is SGHTA and CDR2 is FQGNSA. J gave up 6 bases and V 3 bases, and 4 bases lay outside the gene matches. The CDR3 coding sequence is TGTGCCAGCAGCTTGGACAGGAGGAATGGCTACACCTTC. Translation: CASSLDRRNGYTF.

The chain links TRBV19 to TRBJ2-1; the match to TRBD2 covers 14 bases. Germline loops: CDR1 LNHDA, CDR2 SQIVND (reference sequence). V dropped 5 bases and J dropped 7; count of bases not matched to a gene: 7. This CDR3 has 16 amino acids. The CDR3, as DNA: TGTGCCAGTAGTCCCCGGGGACTAGCGGGGGTGAATGAGCAGTTCTTC. Protein product: CASSPRGLAGVNEQFF.

The chain is built from TRBV2 and TRBJ2-5; weak D call: TRBD2 (5 bases). This CDR3 has 14 amino acids. Trimming pared 6 bases from V and 0 bases from J, leaving 11 bases between. The germline CDR1 and CDR2 sequences are SNHLY and FYNNEI. Written as DNA, the CDR3 is TGTGCCAGCAGATGGGCTAGCAACCAAGAGACCCAGTACTTC. Its translation is CASRWASNQETQYF. Based on the CDR3 plus reference TRBV2 and TRBJ2-5, the full variable domain is EPEVTQTPSHQVTQMGQEVILRCVPISNHLYFYWYRQILGQKVEFLVSFYNNEISEKSEIFDDQFSVERPDGSNFTLKIRSTKLEDSAMYFCASRWASNQETQYFGPGTRLLVL.

With regard to this clone: One junction end does not reproduce the germline sequence, and a read error may be involved. V usage is TRBV7-7 and J usage is TRBJ2-2; D gene ambiguous. CDR1 and CDR2 (germline): SSHAT, FNYEAQ (reference sequence). The CDR3 covers 14 residues. The CDR3 DNA reads TGTGCTAGCAGCCTCTTAGTGAACACCGGGGAGCTGTTTTTT. This translates into CASSLLVNTGELFF.

This sequence joins TRBV10-3 and TRBJ2-3; TRBD1 aligns across 10 bases. CDR3 size: 17 residues. V lost 4 bases and J lost 3; bases outside the gene matches: 10. CDR1 and CDR2 from the germline V gene are ENHRY and SYGVKD. The CDR3 DNA reads as TGTGCCATCAGTGGCCGACAGGGGGCGAGCGGGACAGATACGCAGTATTTT. It specifies CAISGRQGASGTDTQYF.

The rearrangement links TRBV27 to TRBJ2-1; 9 bases map to TRBD1. Germline CDR1 and CDR2: MNHEY and SMNVEV (reference sequence). CDR3 size: 17 residues. V lost 3 bases, J lost 4 bases, and 10 bases stayed unmatched. CDR3 sequence reads: CASSFTPGQGPYNEQFF. CDR3 DNA sequence: TGTGCCAGCAGTTTCACCCCGGGACAGGGCCCGTACAATGAGCAGTTCTTC.

This chain joins TRBV9 and TRBJ2-7; a weak D match, TRBD2 (7 bases). The V end lost 7 bases, the J end lost 4 bases, and 18 bases lay between the germline ends. Germline CDR1 SGDLS, CDR2 YYNGEE. This CDR3 has 14 residues. CDR3 amino acids: CASSLGGAGYEQYF. For the CDR3, the DNA is TGTGCCAGCTCCCTAGGGGGGGCAGGGTACGAGCAGTACTTC. Full variable domain (rest looked up from reference TRBV9 and TRBJ2-7): DSGVTQTPKHLITATGQRVTLRCSPRSGDLSVYWYQQSLDQGLQFLIQYYNGEERAKGNILERFSAQQFPDLHSELNLSSLELGDSALYFCASSLGGAGYEQYFGPGTRLTVT.

The gene calls are TRBV5-4 and TRBJ2-7; 7 bases are a match to TRBD1. Unmatched junction bases numbered 11, after V lost 5 bases and J lost 6 bases. Per germline, CDR1 SGHNT and CDR2 YYREEE (reference sequence). CDR3 size: 14 residues. The DNA for the CDR3 is TGTGCCAGCAGGCCCCAGGGGGACCTCTCCGAGCAGTACTTC. Amino acid sequence: CASRPQGDLSEQYF.

The chain joins TRBV4-3 to TRBJ2-7, with D perhaps TRBD2 (7 bases). The ends were cut back, 4 bases at V and 2 bases at J, with 21 bases in the middle. The germline gives CDR1 LGHNA, CDR2 YSLEER. The CDR3 extends over 17 amino acids. DNA of the CDR3: TGCGCCAGCAGCCGGGGGGGGAGACACAGGGTCCCCTACGAGCAGTACTTC. Its translation: CASSRGGRHRVPYEQYF.

The genes are TRBV6-4 and TRBJ2-2; D unclear. Trimming shortened V by 9 bases and J by 3 bases, and 17 bases separated the two germline ends. Germline lookup yields CDR1 MRHNA and CDR2 SNTAGT. This CDR3 has 15 amino acids. In nucleotides, the CDR3 is TGTGCCAGTTCACCGGGTCCCGAAGACACCGGGGAGCTGTTTTTT. It translates to CASSPGPEDTGELFF.

The chain couples TRBV7-3 to TRBJ2-1, with TRBD2 as a possible D gene (5 bases). V was pared by 5 bases and J by 0 bases, with 11 bases between. Germline loops: CDR1 SGHTA, CDR2 FQGTGA. There are 15 residues in the CDR3. This chain's CDR3 is CASSLMAGSYNEQFF. CDR3 bases: TGTGCCAGCAGCCTAATGGCGGGCTCCTACAATGAGCAGTTCTTC.

The rearrangement links TRBV11-1 to TRBJ1-1, with a tentative D call TRBD1 (5 bases). Trimming removed 2 bases at V and 10 bases at J, with 14 bases between. The CDR3 totals 13 residues. Germline V lookup: CDR1 SGHAT, CDR2 FQDESV (reference sequence). CDR3 bases: TGTGCCAGCAGCTTAATGCGGACGGGACTAGCTTTCTTT. It codes for CASSLMRTGLAFF. The complete variable domain, with remaining parts taken from reference TRBV11-1 and TRBJ1-1, reads EAEVAQSPRYKITEKSQAVAFWCDPISGHATLYWYRQILGQGPELLVQFQDESVVDDSQLPKDRFSAERLKGVDSTLKIQPAELGDSAMYLCASSLMRTGLAFFGQGTRLTVV.

V usage is TRBV20-1 and J usage is TRBJ1-2, with TRBD1 as a possible D gene (5 bases). The CDR3 runs to 11 residues. The germline V and J ends were trimmed by 6 bases and 8 bases, with 13 bases remaining between them. The germline gives CDR1 DFQATT, CDR2 SNEGSKA (reference sequence). The CDR3 is CSAALGEGYTF. CDR3 sequence (DNA): TGCAGTGCCGCCTTAGGGGAAGGCTACACCTTC.

This sequence joins TRBV30 and TRBJ2-3, with a weak D call TRBD1 (6 bases). The CDR3 consists of 15 residues. Germline V gene lookup returns CDR1 GTSNPN and CDR2 SVGIG (reference sequence). V lost 2 bases to trimming and J lost 4 bases, with 16 bases between them. The CDR3 loop reads CAWSIGGIGPDTQYF. CDR3 bases: TGTGCCTGGAGTATAGGGGGTATTGGGCCAGATACGCAGTATTTT.

The chain links TRBV29-1 to TRBJ2-5; D remains unclear. With 4 bases removed from V and 5 bases from J, the gap between germline ends came to 11 bases. The CDR3 is 12 amino acids. CDR1 is SQVTM and CDR2 is ANQGSEA in the germline V gene. CDR3 nucleotides: TGCAGCGTTGCGACCCACAGCGAGACCCAGTACTTC. Protein: CSVATHSETQYF.

This rearrangement joins TRBV19 to TRBJ1-6, with D unresolved. Per germline, CDR1 LNHDA and CDR2 SQIVND (reference sequence). V was shortened by 6 bases and J by 1 base, with 7 bases between the two germline ends. This CDR3 has 14 residues. This chain's CDR3 is CASRHASYNSPLHF. The CDR3 region has the DNA TGTGCCAGTAGACACGCTTCCTATAATTCACCCCTCCACTTT.

V is TRBV20-1 and J is TRBJ2-5, with unresolved D. V lost 4 bases and J lost 5, with 8 bases in between. Germline lookup yields CDR1 DFQATT and CDR2 SNEGSKA (reference sequence). The CDR3 spans 11 residues. The CDR3 region has the DNA TGCAGTGCTATCATCGGGGAGACCCAGTACTTC. Protein sequence: CSAIIGETQYF.

This CDR3 reads CASSQGRGGTYEQYF. The CDR3 region has the DNA TGTGCCAGCAGCCAAGGACGTGGGGGCACATACGAGCAGTACTTC. V is TRBV14 and J is TRBJ2-7; possibly TRBD1 for D (6 bases). Germline CDR1 is SGHDN and CDR2 is FVKESK. Trimming took 1 base from V and 4 from J, leaving 14 bases between them. The CDR3 runs 15 residues.

The chain recombines TRBV7-2 with TRBJ2-4; 9 bases align to TRBD2. V was clipped by 5 bases and J by 1 base; unmatched bases: 3. The CDR3 runs 15 residues. Germline CDR1 reads SGHTA; CDR2 reads FQGNSA. In nucleotides, the CDR3 is TGTGCCAGCAGCCCCGCGGGGGGGGCCAAAAACATTCAGTACTTC. Translating it yields CASSPAGGAKNIQYF.

The chain is built from TRBV30 and TRBJ1-2; 7 bases are shared with TRBD1. Trimming cost V 5 bases and J 4 bases; bases outside gene matches: 10. Germline V gene sequence: CDR1 GTSNPN, CDR2 SVGIG (reference sequence). The CDR3 covers 14 residues. The CDR3 protein is CAWSTGTAFYGYTF. In DNA form, the CDR3 reads TGTGCCTGGTCTACCGGGACAGCGTTCTATGGCTACACCTTC.

This clone was detected only a few times. The chain links TRBV29-1 to TRBJ1-1; weak D call: TRBD1 (6 bases). The CDR3 extends over 12 amino acids. CDR1 SQVTM and CDR2 ANQGSEA come from the germline V gene. The V end lost 6 bases, the J end lost 6 bases, and 14 bases lay between the germline ends. This chain's CDR3 is CSVGRAGAEAFF. CDR3 nucleotides: TGCAGCGTGGGAAGGGCAGGGGCTGAAGCTTTCTTT.